This TCR beta chain was captured by sequencing in a study of Tregs in tolerant kidney transplant recipients. The assay was immunoSEQ multiplex PCR, and TCRdb's table has in-frame clones only and misses some. This table holds about 30,000 clones. With regard to this clone: The DNA ends 3 residues before the CDR3 does, and the rest of the CDR3 is filled in from the germline J gene.

The germline gives CDR1 SGHTA, CDR2 FQGTGA. Trimming removed 5 bases from V and 2 bases from J; junction bases left unmatched: 3. CDR3 size: 14 residues. The source was CD8+ T cells from blood, collected before the transplant. The chain uses TRBV7-3 and TRBJ2-1; 7 positions agree with TRBD2. The receptor's source is a human donor who received a combined kidney and bone marrow transplant. The CDR3 loop reads CASSPGLAYNEQFF. The covered CDR3 bases are TGTGCCAGCAGCCCCGGACTAGCCTACAATGAG.